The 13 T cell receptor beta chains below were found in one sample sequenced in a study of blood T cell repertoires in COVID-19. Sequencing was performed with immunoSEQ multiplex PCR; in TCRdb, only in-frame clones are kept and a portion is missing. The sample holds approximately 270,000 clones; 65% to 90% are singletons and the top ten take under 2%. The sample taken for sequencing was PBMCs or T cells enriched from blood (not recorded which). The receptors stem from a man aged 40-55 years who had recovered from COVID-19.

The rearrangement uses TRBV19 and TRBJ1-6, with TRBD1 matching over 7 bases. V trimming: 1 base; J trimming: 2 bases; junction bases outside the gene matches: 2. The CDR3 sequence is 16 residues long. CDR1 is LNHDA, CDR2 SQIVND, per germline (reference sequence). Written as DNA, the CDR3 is TGTGCCAGTAGTATAGGCCAGGGGGCCTATAATTCACCCCTCCACTTT. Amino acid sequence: CASSIGQGAYNSPLHF.

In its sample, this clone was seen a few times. This CDR3 is CASSPGTSGSTDTQYF. The DNA of the CDR3 is TGTGCCAGCAGCCCGGGGACTAGCGGGAGCACAGATACGCAGTATTTT. The rearrangement joins TRBV11-3 to TRBJ2-3, with TRBD2 identical over 12 bases. The V gene end was trimmed by 5 bases and the J gene end by 0 bases; junction bases not matched to a gene: 3. The CDR3 extends over 16 amino acids. Germline CDR1 and CDR2: SGHNT and YENEEA. Drawing the rest from reference TRBV11-3 and TRBJ2-3, the complete variable domain is EAGVVQSPRYKIIEKKQPVAFWCNPISGHNTLYWYLQNLGQGPELLIRYENEEAVDDSQLPKDRFSAERLKGVDSTLKIQPAELGDSAVYLCASSPGTSGSTDTQYFGPGTRLTVL.

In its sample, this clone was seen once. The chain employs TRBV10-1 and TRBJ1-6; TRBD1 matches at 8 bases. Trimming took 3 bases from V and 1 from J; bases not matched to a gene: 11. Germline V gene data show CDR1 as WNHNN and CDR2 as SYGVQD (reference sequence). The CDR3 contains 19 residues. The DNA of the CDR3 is TGCGCCAGCAGTGATCAGGACAGGGAGCGTTGGTCCTATAATTCACCCCTCCACTTT. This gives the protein CASSDQDRERWSYNSPLHF.

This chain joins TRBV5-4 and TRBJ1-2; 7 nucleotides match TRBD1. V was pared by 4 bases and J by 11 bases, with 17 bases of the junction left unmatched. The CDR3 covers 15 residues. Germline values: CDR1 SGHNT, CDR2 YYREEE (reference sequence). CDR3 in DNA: TGTGCCAGCAGCGGGAAGACAGGGCGGCCCTTCTTATACACCTTC. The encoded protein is CASSGKTGRPFLYTF.

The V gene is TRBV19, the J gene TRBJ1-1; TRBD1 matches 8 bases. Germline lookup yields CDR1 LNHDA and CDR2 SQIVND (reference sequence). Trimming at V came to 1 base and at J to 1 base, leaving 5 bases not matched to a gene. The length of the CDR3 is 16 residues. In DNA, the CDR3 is TGTGCCAGTAGTATAGGGACAGGGAGTACGAACACTGAAGCTTTCTTT. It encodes CASSIGTGSTNTEAFF.

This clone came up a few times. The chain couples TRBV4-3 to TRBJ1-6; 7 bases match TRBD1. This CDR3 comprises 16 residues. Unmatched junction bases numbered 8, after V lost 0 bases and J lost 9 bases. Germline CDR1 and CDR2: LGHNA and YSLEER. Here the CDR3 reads CASSQDPTGSSSPLHF. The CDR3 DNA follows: TGCGCCAGCAGCCAAGATCCGACAGGGAGTAGTTCACCCCTCCACTTT.

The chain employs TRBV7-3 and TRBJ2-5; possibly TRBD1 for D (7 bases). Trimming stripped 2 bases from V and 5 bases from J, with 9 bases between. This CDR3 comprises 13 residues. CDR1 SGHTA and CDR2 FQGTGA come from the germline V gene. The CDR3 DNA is TGTGCCAGCAGCTTAGCAGGGGGGGAGACCCAGTACTTC. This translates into CASSLAGGETQYF.

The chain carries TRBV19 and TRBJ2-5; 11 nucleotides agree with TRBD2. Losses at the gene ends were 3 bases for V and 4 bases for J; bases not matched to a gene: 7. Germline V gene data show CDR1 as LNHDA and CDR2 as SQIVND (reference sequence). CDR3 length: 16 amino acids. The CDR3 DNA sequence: TGTGCCAGTAGTATCATGTTAGCGGGGGGGCGAGAGACCCAGTACTTC. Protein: CASSIMLAGGRETQYF.

This chain's CDR3 is CASSWTREPGNTIYF. The CDR3 region has the DNA TGTGCCAGCAGCTGGACCCGGGAGCCTGGAAACACCATATATTTT. The rearrangement joins TRBV7-2 to TRBJ1-3, with D uncertain. The length of the CDR3 is 15 residues. From germline, CDR1 is SGHTA and CDR2 FQGNSA. V lost 4 bases and J lost 2, with 12 bases in between.

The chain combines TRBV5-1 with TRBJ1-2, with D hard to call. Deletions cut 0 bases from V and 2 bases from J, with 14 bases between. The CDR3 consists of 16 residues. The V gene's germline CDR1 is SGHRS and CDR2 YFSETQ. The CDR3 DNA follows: TGCGCCAGCAGCTTGGATCTAACAGCTCAAAACTATGGCTACACCTTC. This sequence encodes CASSLDLTAQNYGYTF.

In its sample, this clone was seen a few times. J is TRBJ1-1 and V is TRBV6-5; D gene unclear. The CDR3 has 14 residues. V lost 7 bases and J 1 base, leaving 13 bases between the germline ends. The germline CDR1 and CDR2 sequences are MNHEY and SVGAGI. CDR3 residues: CASTVMEGNTEAFF. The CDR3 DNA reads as TGTGCCAGCACCGTGATGGAGGGGAACACTGAAGCTTTCTTT.

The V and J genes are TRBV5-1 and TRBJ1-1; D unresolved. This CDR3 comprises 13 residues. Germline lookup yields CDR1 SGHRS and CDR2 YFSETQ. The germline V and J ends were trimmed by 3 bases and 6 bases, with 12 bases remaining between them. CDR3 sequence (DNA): TGCGCCAGCAGCTCCTCGGGTAACCCTGAAGCTTTCTTT. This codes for CASSSSGNPEAFF.

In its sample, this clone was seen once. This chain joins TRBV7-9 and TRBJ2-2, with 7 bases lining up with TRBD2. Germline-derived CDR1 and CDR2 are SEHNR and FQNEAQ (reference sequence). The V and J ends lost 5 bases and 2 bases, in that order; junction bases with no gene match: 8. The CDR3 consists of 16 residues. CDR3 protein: CASSQGAGDNTGELFF. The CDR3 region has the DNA TGTGCCAGCAGCCAGGGTGCGGGAGATAACACCGGGGAGCTGTTTTTT.